The 18 T cell receptor beta chains presented below share a single source sample, sequenced in a study of blood T cell repertoires in COVID-19. Method: immunoSEQ multiplex PCR; TCRdb's copy keeps in-frame clones and lacks some. The table lists fewer than 400,000 clones, about nine tenths of them singletons, with roughly 2.8% in the top ten. The sample comprised peripheral blood. The receptors derive from a young woman with COVID-19, enrolled during active disease.

The chain joins TRBV2 to TRBJ1-4, with 9 bases fitting TRBD1. CDR1 and CDR2 (germline): SNHLY, FYNNEI. The CDR3 runs 16 residues. The V and J ends lost 8 bases and 0 bases, in that order; junction bases with no gene match: 7. The CDR3 sequence is CASRGTGLATNEKLFF. CDR3 bases: TGTGCCAGCCGGGGGACAGGGCTTGCAACTAATGAAAAACTGTTTTTT.

This chain links TRBV6-1 with TRBJ1-1, with D tentatively TRBD1 (5 bases). CDR1 is MNHNS and CDR2 is SASEGT in the germline V gene. The CDR3 length is 11 residues. Trimming took 3 bases from V and 14 from J, leaving 13 bases between them. The CDR3 loop reads CASSDDRTWFF. CDR3 bases: TGTGCCAGCAGTGACGACAGAACTTGGTTCTTT.

V gene TRBV7-3 combines with J gene TRBJ2-1; the match to TRBD2 covers 8 bases. CDR3 length: 17 residues. In germline, CDR1 is SGHTA, CDR2 FQGTGA. V was clipped by 1 base and J by 1 base; unmatched bases: 6. CDR3 sequence (DNA): TGTGCCAGCAGCTTAATCGGGAGGGGGGAATCCTACAATGAGCAGTTCTTC. Protein sequence: CASSLIGRGESYNEQFF.

The genes are TRBV29-1 and TRBJ1-1, with D hard to call. CDR1 and CDR2 (germline): SQVTM, ANQGSEA. This CDR3 spans 13 amino acids. Here the CDR3 reads CSSEGKTDTEAFF. Here the CDR3 DNA reads TGCAGTTCGGAGGGTAAAACGGACACTGAAGCTTTCTTT.

The rearrangement joins TRBV3-1 (or the pseudogene TRBV3-2) to TRBJ2-7; 7 nucleotides line up with TRBD1. The CDR3 runs to 14 residues. Germline CDR1 is LGHDT and CDR2 is YNNKEL (reference sequence). V lost 2 bases and J lost 3; bases outside the gene matches: 4. The CDR3 here is CASSQNAGGYEQYF. The CDR3 DNA reads as TGTGCCAGCAGCCAAAACGCAGGGGGCTACGAGCAGTACTTC.

The chain has TRBV7-8 and TRBJ1-4, with a tentative D call TRBD1 (5 bases). V shed 1 base and J shed 4 bases, with 13 bases lying between them. The germline V gene has CDR1 SGHVS and CDR2 FQNEAQ. This CDR3 spans 16 amino acids. The CDR3 region is CASSLEQAVGNEKLFF. CDR3 DNA sequence: TGTGCCAGCAGCTTAGAACAGGCTGTCGGTAATGAAAAACTGTTTTTT.

This clone was seen more than once but under ten times. V gene TRBV5-1 combines with J gene TRBJ2-1; 7 bases are a match to TRBD2. V lost 0 bases, J lost 2 bases, and 5 bases stayed unmatched. This CDR3 has 16 amino acids. The germline V gene has CDR1 SGHRS and CDR2 YFSETQ. For the CDR3, the DNA is TGCGCCAGCAGCTTGGGGACGGGAGGAACCTACAATGAGCAGTTCTTC. Amino acids: CASSLGTGGTYNEQFF.

This clone has only a few counts. V usage is TRBV25-1 and J usage is TRBJ2-1; 7 positions match TRBD1. This CDR3 contains 16 residues. Germline lookup yields CDR1 MGHDK and CDR2 SYGVNS. With V trimmed by 2 bases and J by 0 bases, 4 bases remained unmatched. For the CDR3, the DNA is TGTGCCAGCAGTGAACGACAGGGAAGCTCCTACAATGAGCAGTTCTTC. Protein: CASSERQGSSYNEQFF. Variable domain in full (rest from reference TRBV25-1 and TRBJ2-1): EADIYQTPRYLVIGTGKKITLECSQTMGHDKMYWYQQDPGMELHLIHYSYGVNSTEKGDLSSESTVSRIRTEHFPLTLESARPSHTSQYLCASSERQGSSYNEQFFGPGTRLTVL.

The rearrangement joins TRBV19 to TRBJ2-5; tentatively, D is TRBD2 (6 bases). V shed 3 bases and J shed 2 bases, with 13 bases lying between them. The germline V gene encodes CDR1 LNHDA and CDR2 SQIVND (reference sequence). The CDR3 length is 15 residues. The CDR3 here is CASSIPGTRQETQYF. The CDR3 DNA sequence: TGTGCCAGTAGTATCCCTGGGACTCGACAAGAGACCCAGTACTTC.

This sequence joins TRBV19 and TRBJ1-6, with unresolved D. Germline assignment: CDR1 LNHDA and CDR2 SQIVND (reference sequence). There are 15 residues in the CDR3. Trimming pared 7 bases from V and 3 bases from J, leaving 13 bases between. The CDR3 sequence is CASNPSGYYNSPLHF. The CDR3 nucleotides are TGTGCCAGTAACCCGTCGGGGTACTATAATTCACCCCTCCACTTT.

Here the CDR3 DNA reads TGCGCCAGCAGGCGACTAGCGGGCTCCTACGAGCAGTACTTC. It encodes CASRRLAGSYEQYF. The V and J genes are TRBV4-1 and TRBJ2-7; 10 positions match TRBD2. This CDR3 spans 14 amino acids. CDR1 and CDR2 from the germline V gene are MGHRA and YSYEKL. V shed 6 bases, J shed 0 bases, and the junction held 2 bases outside the gene matches.

The chain employs TRBV12-3 or TRBV12-4 and TRBJ1-2, with unresolved D. Trimming cost V 3 bases and J 4 bases, with 9 bases left between them. The CDR3 covers 13 residues. The CDR3 bases are TGTGCCAGCAGTTTGGGGAGAGCCTATGGCTACACCTTC. Translating gives CASSLGRAYGYTF.

The chain has TRBV10-2 and TRBJ1-4; 7 nucleotides line up with TRBD1. The CDR3 loop spans 14 amino acids. Looked up from germline, CDR1 is WSHSY and CDR2 is SAAADI. Unmatched junction bases numbered 3, after V lost 4 bases and J lost 4 bases. The CDR3 protein is CASSGGQDNEKLFF. Here the CDR3 DNA reads TGCGCCAGCAGTGGTGGACAGGATAATGAAAAACTGTTTTTT.

The chain recombines TRBV11-2 with TRBJ1-2, with 9 positions matching TRBD1. Trimming at V came to 0 bases and at J to 8 bases, leaving 7 bases not matched to a gene. The CDR3 spans 15 residues. Germline V gene lookup returns CDR1 SGHAT and CDR2 FQNNGV. The CDR3 nucleotides read TGTGCCAGCAGCTTAGAAGGGGGGGACAGGGTCGGCTACACCTTC. Protein sequence: CASSLEGGDRVGYTF. Full variable domain (missing parts from reference TRBV11-2 and TRBJ1-2): EAGVAQSPRYKIIEKRQSVAFWCNPISGHATLYWYQQILGQGPKLLIQFQNNGVVDDSQLPKDRFSAERLKGVDSTLKIQPAKLEDSAVYLCASSLEGGDRVGYTFGSGTRLTVV.

In this sample, this clone turned up once. The J gene is TRBJ1-4, the V gene TRBV15; a possible D gene is TRBD1 (5 bases). Deletions cut 1 base from V and 8 bases from J, with 11 bases between. The CDR3 contains 14 residues. The germline CDR1 and CDR2 sequences are LNHNV and YYDKDF (reference sequence). As DNA, the CDR3 is TGTGCCACCAGCAGAGGGCCAGGGAACGAAAAACTGTTTTTT. It translates to CATSRGPGNEKLFF. Using reference TRBV15 and TRBJ1-4 for the parts outside the CDR3, the full variable domain is DAMVIQNPRYQVTQFGKPVTLSCSQTLNHNVMYWYQQKSSQAPKLLFHYYDKDFNNEADTPDNFQSRRPNTSFCFLDIRSPGLGDTAMYLCATSRGPGNEKLFFGSGTQLSVL.

The chain combines TRBV5-1 with TRBJ2-2; 8 nucleotides align to TRBD2. The V and J ends lost 2 bases and 5 bases, in that order; junction bases with no gene match: 8. The CDR3 has 16 residues. Germline CDR1 is SGHRS and CDR2 is YFSETQ. CDR3 protein: CASSFDPAGVTGELFF. For the CDR3, the DNA is TGCGCCAGCAGCTTTGACCCAGCGGGAGTTACCGGGGAGCTGTTTTTT.

This clone was observed a few times. V usage is TRBV19 and J usage is TRBJ1-2; 8 bases match TRBD1. The CDR3 consists of 14 residues. V lost 4 bases and J lost 5; bases outside the gene matches: 6. The germline V gene encodes CDR1 LNHDA and CDR2 SQIVND (reference sequence). The chain's CDR3 is CASSSPDREYGYTF. The CDR3 nucleotides read TGTGCCAGTAGTAGCCCGGACAGGGAGTATGGCTACACCTTC.

This chain joins TRBV24-1 and TRBJ1-2; 8 bases align to TRBD1. V lost 4 bases, J lost 8 bases, and 5 bases stayed unmatched. Looked up from germline, CDR1 is KGHDR and CDR2 is SFDVKD. This CDR3 contains 13 residues. CDR3 sequence reads: CATSDRTGLGYTF. CDR3 DNA sequence: TGTGCCACCAGTGACAGGACAGGGTTAGGCTACACCTTC.